This T cell receptor beta chain was obtained from a study of T cell responses to AZD1222 COVID-19 vaccine (TCRdb year 2021). Notes on the research overall: TCR sequencing was performed for about 250 trial participants, of whom about 200 were given two doses of AZD1222 and 26 were given two doses of MenACWY control vaccine. Enrollment into the trials was organized by age into subgroups of 18-55, 56-69 and 70-plus years, and those subgroups contained roughly 150, 30 and 60 TCR-sequenced participants, respectively. General study outcomes and caveats: Because no day 14 peak-response samples were available, repertoires were characterized only after the peak T cell response. Vaccine-associated CD4 TCRs spanned the whole spike protein, with dominant responses in regions 160-218 and 743-854. Participants were mostly white British, with more females than males. The authors suggested clonal diversity may have been underestimated. After two AZD1222 doses, spike-specific TCR breadth and depth were significantly higher than at day 0 and than in MenACWY recipients. In the small 56-69-year group, the increase in depth fell short of significance, most likely because of low power. Only six AZD1222 recipients were SARS-CoV-2 seropositive at baseline, limiting conclusions about previously exposed vaccinees. Epitopes outside the regions mutated in the B.1.351 and B.1.1.7 variants were reportedly recognized by nearly half of the unique spike-specific TCRs.

The CDR3 regions of human TCRbeta chains were analyzed by immunosequencing. In the source study's methods: Repertoire TCRs were matched against a reference library of SARS-CoV-2-specific TCRs generated with the MIRA antigen-specificity platform. Breadth was defined as the fraction of unique TCRs that were SARS-CoV-2-associated. Depth was defined as the fraction of total T cells that were SARS-CoV-2-associated. Using the MIRA data, each spike-specific TCR was mapped to the spike region that the TCR reacts to and placed in a CD4 or CD8 class. Log10-transformed breadth and depth values were compared by one-way ANOVA with Sidak's multiple comparisons tests. TCRdb stores this immuneACCESS table with in-frame sequences only. Part of the clones is absent; in the studies checked, under half of the shortfall reflects unresolved V genes, and no reason is known for the rest. The V and J calls and clone size were taken over from that table, and D and trimming were inferred from the DNA. The sample table lists 150,000 to 200,000 clones, roughly nine tenths of them with a count of one. The ten largest clones take up approximately 0.98% of the sample.

The time point label corresponds to: about 28 days (+/-7) after the second vaccine dose. Because spike-specific TCR depth and breadth did not differ between the two schedules, AZD1222 recipients who got a second dose at roughly 4 weeks were pooled with those who got a second dose at roughly 12 weeks. Vaccinee samples came from UK trials COV001 and COV002, including a single-blind randomized controlled phase 2/3 trial of AZD1222 (ChAdOx1 nCoV-19) in healthy adults. Trial participant PBMC samples were collected at day 0 and day 28 after the second dose for TCRbeta chain sequencing. V is reduced by 4 bases and J by 4 bases, leaving a spacing of 20 bases between them. From a lookup of the germline V gene, CDR1 and CDR2 are SGHRS and YFSETQ. The CDR3 has 17 amino acids, counting the end cysteine and phenylalanine. The read is trimmed to its CDR3 DNA, 51 bases read in frame from base 1. With respect to this clone: The antigen this receptor binds is unknown. Base qualities are not recorded, but no much larger clone differs from it by a single base.

This sample comprised peripheral blood, obtained 28 days after the second AZD1222 dose. This receptor was identified in an adult who received the AZD1222 COVID-19 vaccine. The rearrangement combines TRBV5-1 with TRBJ2-2; the D gene assignment is perhaps TRBD1 or TRBD2, with each matching 6 bases. Read as DNA, the sequence is TGCGCCAGCAGCCCGGGTAGAGGGGGGACCCTCACCGGGGAGCTGTTTTTT. Its protein reads: CASSPGRGGTLTGELFF.